This is a list of T cell receptor beta chains from one sample in a study of OX40 agonist ivuxolimab in advanced cancers. Data came from immunoSEQ multiplex PCR; TCRdb stores just in-frame clones and leaves some out. The sample includes roughly 50,000 clones, roughly 90% of them seen just once. This specimen consisted of CD4+ or CD8+ T cells sorted from blood, obtained in a trial of the OX40 agonist ivuxolimab. These receptors came from an adult with an advanced solid tumor such as melanoma, head and neck, liver or kidney cancer. Both conserved end residues are part of each CDR3. D genes are given only for firm matches. Where a row states a size, it is once, few, many or the class of an expanded clone; other rows omit it.

j_gene: TRBJ2-6
abundance: .
v_gene: TRBV5-4
d_gene: .
CDR3nt: TGTGCCAGCAGCTTGGTGGGGGGATTCGTCGCTGGGGCCAACGTCCTGACTTTC
CDR3aa: CASSLVGGFVAGANVLTF

j_gene: TRBJ1-2
abundance: few
v_gene: TRBV2
d_gene: .
CDR3nt: TGTGCCAGCAGCTCGAGTTATGGAACCACTAACTATGGCTACACCTTC
CDR3aa: CASSSSYGTTNYGYTF

j_gene: TRBJ2-1
abundance: .
v_gene: TRBV4-2
d_gene: .
CDR3nt: TGTGCCAGCAGCCATCCTAGCGATTACTCCTACAATGAGCAGTTCTTC
CDR3aa: CASSHPSDYSYNEQFF

j_gene: TRBJ2-7
abundance: .
v_gene: TRBV6-5
d_gene: TRBD2
CDR3nt: TGTGCCAGCAGTCTTTCGGGAGGCTTCTCCTACGAGCAGTACTTC
CDR3aa: CASSLSGGFSYEQYF

j_gene: TRBJ2-7
abundance: .
v_gene: TRBV19
d_gene: .
CDR3nt: TGTGCCAGTAGCCCCGGGGTCGCCTACGAGCAGTACTTC
CDR3aa: CASSPGVAYEQYF

j_gene: TRBJ2-7
abundance: .
v_gene: TRBV9
d_gene: TRBD2
CDR3nt: TGTGCCAGCAGCGTAGACGGTAGCGGGAGTTACGAGCAGTACTTC
CDR3aa: CASSVDGSGSYEQYF

j_gene: TRBJ1-3
abundance: .
v_gene: TRBV18
d_gene: .
CDR3nt: TGTGCCAGCTCACCACCGGTACACGCCGTGGCCCTAGGGACCATATATTTT
CDR3aa: CASSPPVHAVALGTIYF

j_gene: TRBJ2-1
abundance: once
v_gene: TRBV29-1
d_gene: TRBD2
CDR3nt: TGCAGCGTGGCCGGGACTAGCGGGAGGGCCAGAGATGAGCAGTTCTTC
CDR3aa: CSVAGTSGRARDEQFF

j_gene: TRBJ1-5
abundance: once
v_gene: TRBV15
d_gene: .
CDR3nt: TGTGCCACCAGCAGAGAGTGGGGGGAGAGGGTCAATCAGCCCCAGCATTTT
CDR3aa: CATSREWGERVNQPQHF

j_gene: TRBJ2-7
abundance: few
v_gene: TRBV6-5
d_gene: .
CDR3nt: TGTGCCAGCAGTTACTCCGGAGGCGAGCAGTACTTC
CDR3aa: CASSYSGGEQYF

j_gene: TRBJ2-2
abundance: .
v_gene: TRBV9
d_gene: TRBD1
CDR3nt: TGTGCCAGCAGTGATACAGGGGACACCGGGGAGCTGTTTTTT
CDR3aa: CASSDTGDTGELFF

j_gene: TRBJ2-3
abundance: once
v_gene: TRBV6-1
d_gene: TRBD2
CDR3nt: TGTGCCAGCAGTGAAGAAGGCGGGAGGGCCGAGTTGGGTGCAGATACGCAGTATTTT
CDR3aa: CASSEEGGRAELGADTQYF

j_gene: TRBJ2-1
abundance: few
v_gene: TRBV23-1
d_gene: TRBD2
CDR3nt: TGCGCCAGCCACTCTAGCGGCTCCTACAATGAGCAGTTCTTC
CDR3aa: CASHSSGSYNEQFF

j_gene: TRBJ1-2
abundance: .
v_gene: TRBV7-7
d_gene: .
CDR3nt: TGTGCTAGCAACCCTCCGGGCGGTTGCTATGGCTACACCTTC
CDR3aa: CASNPPGGCYGYTF

j_gene: TRBJ2-2
abundance: .
v_gene: TRBV4-3
d_gene: TRBD1
CDR3nt: TGCGCCAGCAGCCGAGACAGGGCGAACACCGGGGAGCTGTTTTTT
CDR3aa: CASSRDRANTGELFF

j_gene: TRBJ2-7
abundance: .
v_gene: TRBV4-3
d_gene: TRBD2
CDR3nt: TGCGCCAGCAGCCTCGGGACTAGCGGGAGCTACGAGCAGTACTTC
CDR3aa: CASSLGTSGSYEQYF

j_gene: TRBJ1-5
abundance: few
v_gene: TRBV9
d_gene: .
CDR3nt: TGTGCCAGCAGCGGCGGACAAGTTAGCAATCAGCCCCAGCATTTT
CDR3aa: CASSGGQVSNQPQHF

j_gene: TRBJ1-5
abundance: once
v_gene: TRBV29-1
d_gene: TRBD1
CDR3nt: TGCAGCGTTGAAGGACAGGGGGTTCAGCCCCAGCATTTT
CDR3aa: CSVEGQGVQPQHF

j_gene: TRBJ2-7
abundance: .
v_gene: TRBV4-1
d_gene: TRBD1
CDR3nt: TGCGCCAGCAGCCAAGCTTTTCAGGGGGCCCACGAGCAGTACTTC
CDR3aa: CASSQAFQGAHEQYF

j_gene: TRBJ1-4
abundance: once
v_gene: TRBV5-1
d_gene: .
CDR3nt: TGCGCCAGCAGCTTGGATTTCGACCCTGACGCGGAAAAACTGTTTTTT
CDR3aa: CASSLDFDPDAEKLFF

j_gene: TRBJ2-1
abundance: .
v_gene: TRBV19
d_gene: .
CDR3nt: TGTGCCAGTAGTATAAAGAACTACAATGAGCAGTTCTTC
CDR3aa: CASSIKNYNEQFF

j_gene: TRBJ2-2
abundance: .
v_gene: TRBV28
d_gene: .
CDR3nt: TGTGCCAGCACCCTCGGGGCCGGGGAGCTGTTTTTT
CDR3aa: CASTLGAGELFF

j_gene: TRBJ1-1
abundance: few
v_gene: TRBV19
d_gene: .
CDR3nt: TGTGCCAGTGTATCAGCCCTGGGAGCTGAAGCTTTCTTT
CDR3aa: CASVSALGAEAFF

j_gene: TRBJ2-7
abundance: .
v_gene: TRBV27
d_gene: .
CDR3nt: TGTGCCAGCAGTTGGACGGGAGTGGGCTACGAGCAGTACTTC
CDR3aa: CASSWTGVGYEQYF

j_gene: TRBJ1-1
abundance: .
v_gene: TRBV25-1
d_gene: .
CDR3nt: TGTGCCAGCAGTGAGCAGTGGGGAACCGCTGAAGCTTTCTTT
CDR3aa: CASSEQWGTAEAFF

j_gene: TRBJ1-1
abundance: .
v_gene: TRBV7-6
d_gene: TRBD1
CDR3nt: TGTGCCAGCAGCTTAGGGGGGACAGGGTCTGAAGCTTTCTTT
CDR3aa: CASSLGGTGSEAFF

j_gene: TRBJ2-1
abundance: .
v_gene: TRBV6-5
d_gene: .
CDR3nt: TGTGCCAGCAGTTATGGAGTAAGTAGCGAGCAGTTCTTC
CDR3aa: CASSYGVSSEQFF

j_gene: TRBJ1-1
abundance: .
v_gene: TRBV27
d_gene: .
CDR3nt: TGTGCCAGCACTGGGCCCACTGAAGCTTTCTTT
CDR3aa: CASTGPTEAFF

j_gene: TRBJ2-3
abundance: .
v_gene: TRBV4-3
d_gene: TRBD2
CDR3nt: TGCGCCAGCAGCCAAGGACCGGGACTAGCGGGGTCGTCGGGAGATACGCAGTATTTT
CDR3aa: CASSQGPGLAGSSGDTQYF

j_gene: TRBJ1-1
abundance: .
v_gene: TRBV19
d_gene: .
CDR3nt: TGTGCCACCGAAGGCGGGGGCACTGAAGCTTTCTTT
CDR3aa: CATEGGGTEAFF

j_gene: TRBJ1-1
abundance: .
v_gene: TRBV28
d_gene: .
CDR3nt: TGTGCCAGCGGGACGGTGAACACTGAAGCTTTCTTT
CDR3aa: CASGTVNTEAFF

j_gene: TRBJ2-5
abundance: .
v_gene: TRBV6-6
d_gene: .
CDR3nt: TGTGCCTTGACGGTGGGAGAGACCCAGTACTTC
CDR3aa: CALTVGETQYF

j_gene: TRBJ2-5
abundance: .
v_gene: TRBV9
d_gene: TRBD2
CDR3nt: TGTGCCAGCAGCGCGCTGGGGTTCGGGGAGCGGGGAGTGAGGGAGACCCAGTACTTC
CDR3aa: CASSALGFGERGVRETQYF

j_gene: TRBJ2-7
abundance: .
v_gene: TRBV5-6
d_gene: .
CDR3nt: TGTGCCAGCAGCTTGGGGGGTTCTTCCACCGAGCAGTACTTC
CDR3aa: CASSLGGSSTEQYF

j_gene: TRBJ1-5
abundance: few
v_gene: TRBV2
d_gene: TRBD1
CDR3nt: TGTGCCAGCAGGCCAGGGGGCGGTGGCAATCAGCCCCAGCATTTT
CDR3aa: CASRPGGGGNQPQHF

j_gene: TRBJ2-7
abundance: .
v_gene: TRBV6-1
d_gene: TRBD2
CDR3nt: TGTGCCAGCAGTGAAGCGTTGGGACTAGCGGTCGAGCAGTACTTC
CDR3aa: CASSEALGLAVEQYF

j_gene: TRBJ1-1
abundance: .
v_gene: TRBV6-6
d_gene: .
CDR3nt: TGTGCCAGCAGTTACCTCGGGCGTACGGCTTTCTTT
CDR3aa: CASSYLGRTAFF

j_gene: TRBJ2-7
abundance: .
v_gene: TRBV19
d_gene: .
CDR3nt: TGTGCCAGTAGGGGACCGAGCTCCTACGAGCAGTACTTC
CDR3aa: CASRGPSSYEQYF

j_gene: TRBJ2-5
abundance: once
v_gene: TRBV30
d_gene: TRBD2
CDR3nt: TGTGCCTGGAGTGTACACCTAGCGGGAGATCAAGAGACCCAGTACTTC
CDR3aa: CAWSVHLAGDQETQYF

j_gene: TRBJ2-5
abundance: .
v_gene: TRBV21-1
d_gene: .
CDR3nt: TGTGCCAGCAGCAATCAGTTCTGGTTAAACAGGGGCCAAGAGACCCAGTACTTC
CDR3aa: CASSNQFWLNRGQETQYF

j_gene: TRBJ2-1
abundance: .
v_gene: TRBV11-2
d_gene: TRBD2
CDR3nt: TGTGCCAGCAGCCCCCTAGCGGGTTTCTACAATGAGCAGTTCTTC
CDR3aa: CASSPLAGFYNEQFF

j_gene: TRBJ2-2
abundance: .
v_gene: TRBV30
d_gene: .
CDR3nt: TGTGCCTGGAGTGTACCCGGGACCCCTCCGAACACCGGGGAGCTGTTTTTT
CDR3aa: CAWSVPGTPPNTGELFF

j_gene: TRBJ1-2
abundance: .
v_gene: TRBV30
d_gene: .
CDR3nt: TGTGCCTGGGGGATCCCCTATGGCTACACCTTC
CDR3aa: CAWGIPYGYTF

j_gene: TRBJ2-7
abundance: .
v_gene: TRBV6-5
d_gene: .
CDR3nt: TGTGCCAGCAGTTGGGGGGCGCGGGCCTACGAGCAGTACTTC
CDR3aa: CASSWGARAYEQYF

j_gene: TRBJ1-1
abundance: .
v_gene: TRBV5-4
d_gene: TRBD1
CDR3nt: TGTGCCAGCAGCTGGGGGACAGAGAACACTGAAGCTTTCTTT
CDR3aa: CASSWGTENTEAFF

j_gene: TRBJ1-1
abundance: .
v_gene: TRBV27
d_gene: .
CDR3nt: TGTGCCAGCAGTTTAGCAGGTGTCAACACTGAAGCTTTCTTT
CDR3aa: CASSLAGVNTEAFF

j_gene: TRBJ1-1
abundance: .
v_gene: TRBV19
d_gene: TRBD1
CDR3nt: TGTGCCACCTCACAGGGGTCGAGCACTGAAGCTTTCTTT
CDR3aa: CATSQGSSTEAFF

j_gene: TRBJ1-4
abundance: .
v_gene: TRBV19
d_gene: .
CDR3nt: TGTGCCAGTACCGACTGGCTTTTCGGAGGAAAACTGTTTTTT
CDR3aa: CASTDWLFGGKLFF

j_gene: TRBJ2-1
abundance: once
v_gene: TRBV7-2
d_gene: TRBD2
CDR3nt: TGTGCCAGCAGCTTAGAAGGGACTAGCGGGAATGAGCAGTTCTTC
CDR3aa: CASSLEGTSGNEQFF

j_gene: TRBJ2-5
abundance: .
v_gene: TRBV14
d_gene: TRBD2
CDR3nt: TGTGCCAGCAGCCAAGTCCTCTCTCAAGCTAGCGGGAGTAGAGCCCAGTACTTC
CDR3aa: CASSQVLSQASGSRAQYF

j_gene: TRBJ2-7
abundance: .
v_gene: TRBV7-8
d_gene: .
CDR3nt: TGTGCCAGCAGCTTAGAGGGGGGACGCTACGAGCAGTACTTC
CDR3aa: CASSLEGGRYEQYF

j_gene: TRBJ1-2
abundance: .
v_gene: TRBV29-1
d_gene: .
CDR3nt: TGCAGCGTTTACGCTGAAACGGTCTTTGGCTACACCTTC
CDR3aa: CSVYAETVFGYTF